The rows below give T cell receptor beta chains drawn from one sample of a study of T cell responses to AZD1222 COVID-19 vaccine. The protocol was immunoSEQ multiplex PCR, while the TCRdb copy is restricted to in-frame clones and leaves out a portion. The table lists some 140,000 clones, 80% to 90% of them singletons. Sequencing was performed on peripheral blood, taken on day 0 of AZD1222 vaccination. All receptors derive from an adult in good health. CDR3s include the opening cysteine and the closing phenylalanine or tryptophan. Each record gives: J gene, clone size, D gene, V gene, CDR3 protein, CDR3 DNA. A D gene is named only where the DNA matches it firmly. Clone size is given for some rows only: seen once, a few or many times, or a class if the clone is expanded.

TRBJ2-1 - TRBD2 TRBV5-4 CASSLLAGGYNEQFF TGTGCCAGCAGCTTACTAGCGGGGGGATACAATGAGCAGTTCTTC
TRBJ1-5 - - TRBV2 CASSVGQPQHF TGTGCCAGCAGTGTTGGTCAGCCCCAGCATTTT
TRBJ2-2 - TRBD2 TRBV4-1 CASSLIYSGGANTGELFF TGCGCCAGCAGCCTCATTTATAGCGGGGGGGCGAACACCGGGGAGCTGTTTTTT
TRBJ2-5 - TRBD2 TRBV27 CASSLLAGEEETQYF TGTGCCAGCAGTCTCCTAGCGGGAGAGGAAGAGACCCAGTACTTC
TRBJ2-3 few - TRBV7-8 CASSSFRAEADTQYF TGTGCCAGCAGCTCGTTCAGGGCGGAGGCAGATACGCAGTATTTT
TRBJ1-2 - - TRBV6-1 CASREYGILRSYNYGYTF TGTGCCAGCAGGGAATACGGGATCCTACGGTCATATAACTATGGCTACACCTTC
TRBJ2-5 once - TRBV28 CASRLDRGETQYF TGTGCCAGCAGATTAGACCGCGGGGAGACCCAGTACTTC
TRBJ2-7 - - TRBV6-1 CASSEGTAYEQYF TGTGCCAGCAGTGAAGGGACAGCCTACGAGCAGTACTTC
TRBJ1-2 once TRBD1 TRBV3-1/TRBV3-2 CASSHFTTGGSGYTF TGTGCCAGCAGCCACTTTACCACAGGGGGTAGTGGCTACACCTTC
TRBJ2-1 - TRBD1 TRBV3-1/TRBV3-2 CASQGERTGHFNEQFF TGTGCCAGCCAGGGAGAGAGGACAGGTCATTTCAATGAGCAGTTCTTC
TRBJ2-1 - TRBD2 TRBV7-9 CASSSPAGTTINEQFF TGTGCCAGCAGCTCACCCGCCGGGACTACAATCAATGAGCAGTTCTTC
TRBJ1-2 - - TRBV12-3/TRBV12-4 CASSLSGGYTF TGTGCCAGCAGTTTATCCGGGGGCTACACCTTC
TRBJ2-7 - TRBD1 TRBV2 CASSGQGDPSYEQYF TGTGCCAGCTCGGGACAGGGGGACCCCTCCTACGAGCAGTACTTC
TRBJ2-5 - - TRBV2 CASSDPGVQETQYF TGTGCCAGCAGTGACCCGGGGGTCCAAGAGACCCAGTACTTC
TRBJ1-2 - - TRBV5-1 CASSLADGRTRRGYTF TGCGCCAGCAGCTTGGCGGACGGACGGACCCGAAGAGGCTACACCTTC
TRBJ2-3 - - TRBV19 CASSPQGQGVRDTQYF TGTGCCAGTAGTCCCCAAGGGCAGGGAGTTAGAGATACGCAGTATTTT
TRBJ2-1 - - TRBV5-4 CASSVGLPSEQFF TGTGCCAGCAGCGTGGGACTGCCCAGTGAGCAGTTCTTC
TRBJ1-3 - - TRBV7-2 CASSLEPGPHSGNTIYF TGTGCCAGCAGCTTGGAGCCGGGACCCCACTCTGGAAACACCATATATTTT
TRBJ1-1 - - TRBV27 CASSRTTGNTEAFF TGTGCCAGCAGTCGGACAACCGGAAACACTGAAGCTTTCTTT
TRBJ1-1 - - TRBV10-2 CASTSGWGTEAFF TGCGCCAGCACCAGTGGATGGGGCACTGAAGCTTTCTTT
TRBJ1-1 - - TRBV18 CASSPWMNTEAFF TGTGCCAGCTCACCATGGATGAACACTGAAGCTTTCTTT
TRBJ2-7 - - TRBV30 CAWSRDSLSYEQYF TGTGCCTGGAGTAGAGACAGTCTCTCCTACGAGCAGTACTTC
TRBJ2-1 few - TRBV10-1 CASSRDGLGNEQFF TGCGCCAGCAGCCGGGACGGCCTTGGGAATGAGCAGTTCTTC
TRBJ2-6 - TRBD1 TRBV29-1 CSVSIQGSYVLTF TGCAGCGTTTCTATACAGGGGTCATACGTCCTGACTTTC
TRBJ2-3 once - TRBV9 CASSADDRGGLTSTDTQYF TGTGCCAGCAGCGCCGACGACAGGGGAGGGCTTACTAGCACAGATACGCAGTATTTT
TRBJ2-1 - - TRBV5-6 CASSLLWKRDSYNEQFF TGTGCCAGCAGCTTGTTGTGGAAAAGGGATTCCTACAATGAGCAGTTCTTC
TRBJ2-5 - TRBD1 TRBV30 CAWSVRDSRYDF TGTGCCTGGAGTGTACGGGACAGCCGCTACGACTTC
TRBJ2-6 - TRBD1 TRBV29-1 CSVETGGPGANVLTF TGCAGCGTTGAGACAGGGGGTCCTGGGGCCAACGTCCTGACTTTC
TRBJ2-7 - - TRBV27 CASSSRQAPLQQYF TGTGCCAGCAGTAGTAGACAGGCCCCCCTCCAGCAGTACTTC
TRBJ1-1 - - TRBV12-3/TRBV12-4 CASRLQGSGEAFF TGTGCCAGCAGGTTACAGGGTTCGGGCGAAGCTTTCTTT
TRBJ1-5 - TRBD1 TRBV6-5 CASRSTGGDQPQHF TGTGCCAGCAGATCAACAGGGGGCGACCAGCCCCAGCATTTT
TRBJ1-2 few TRBD1 TRBV12-3/TRBV12-4 CASRMTGLVGYTF TGTGCCAGCAGAATGACAGGGCTGGTAGGCTACACCTTC
TRBJ2-1 - - TRBV7-2 CASSLGLTTSEQFF TGTGCCAGCAGCTTAGGTTTGACCACGTCGGAGCAGTTCTTC
TRBJ1-2 - - TRBV4-1 CASSQERSGYGYTF TGCGCCAGCAGCCAAGAACGTAGTGGATATGGCTACACCTTC
TRBJ2-2 - TRBD1 TRBV9 CASSGRTGNTGELFF TGTGCCAGCAGCGGACGGACAGGGAACACCGGGGAGCTGTTTTTT
TRBJ1-5 - - TRBV4-3 CASSQSQLNQPQHF TGCGCCAGCAGCCAGTCACAGCTCAATCAGCCCCAGCATTTT
TRBJ1-1 - - TRBV6-6 CASSPRGSEAFF TGTGCCAGCAGTCCCAGGGGTTCTGAAGCTTTCTTT